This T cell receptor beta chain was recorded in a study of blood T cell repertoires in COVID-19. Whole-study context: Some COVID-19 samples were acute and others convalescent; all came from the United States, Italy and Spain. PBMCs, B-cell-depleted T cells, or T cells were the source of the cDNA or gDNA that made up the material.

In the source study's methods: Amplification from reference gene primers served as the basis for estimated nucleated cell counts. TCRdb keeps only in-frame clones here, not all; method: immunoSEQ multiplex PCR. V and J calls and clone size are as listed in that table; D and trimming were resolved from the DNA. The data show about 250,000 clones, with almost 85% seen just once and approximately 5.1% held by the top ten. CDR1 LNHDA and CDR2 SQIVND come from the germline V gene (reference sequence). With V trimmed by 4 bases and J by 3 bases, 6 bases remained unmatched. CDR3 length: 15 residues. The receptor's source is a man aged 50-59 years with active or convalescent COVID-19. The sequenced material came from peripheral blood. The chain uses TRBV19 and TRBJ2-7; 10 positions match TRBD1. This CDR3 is CASSTAGTGVYEQYF. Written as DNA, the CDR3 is TGTGCCAGTAGTACCGCCGGGACAGGGGTCTACGAGCAGTACTTC.